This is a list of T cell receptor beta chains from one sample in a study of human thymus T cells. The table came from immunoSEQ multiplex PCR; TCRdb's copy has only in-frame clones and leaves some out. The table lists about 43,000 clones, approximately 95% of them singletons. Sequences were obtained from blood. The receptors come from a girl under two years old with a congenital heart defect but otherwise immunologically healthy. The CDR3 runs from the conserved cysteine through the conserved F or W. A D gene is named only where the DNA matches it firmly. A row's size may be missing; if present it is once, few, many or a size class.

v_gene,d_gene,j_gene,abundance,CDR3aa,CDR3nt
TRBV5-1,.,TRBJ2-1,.,CASVPTEGVLSLNEQFF,TGCGCCAGCGTCCCAACCGAGGGGGTCCTTAGCTTGAATGAGCAGTTCTTC
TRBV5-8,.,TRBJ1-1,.,CASSLGRAFGTEAFF,TGTGCCAGCAGCTTGGGGCGGGCCTTTGGTACTGAAGCTTTCTTT
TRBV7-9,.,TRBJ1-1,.,CASSSLQGLNTEAFF,TGTGCCAGCAGCTCCCTCCAGGGATTGAACACTGAAGCTTTCTTT
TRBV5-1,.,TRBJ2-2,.,CASSLWWNTGELFF,TGCGCCAGCAGCCTCTGGTGGAACACCGGGGAGCTGTTTTTT
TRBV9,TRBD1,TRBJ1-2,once,CASSVGDRGYYGYTF,TGTGCCAGCAGCGTAGGGGACAGGGGATACTATGGCTACACCTTC
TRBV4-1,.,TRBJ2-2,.,CASGAQNTGELFF,TGCGCCAGCGGAGCACAGAACACCGGGGAGCTGTTTTTT
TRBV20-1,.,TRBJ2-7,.,CSARVPYEQYF,TGCAGTGCCAGAGTCCCCTACGAGCAGTACTTC
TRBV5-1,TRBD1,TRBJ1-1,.,CASSLAGQVLLNTEAFF,TGCGCCAGCAGCTTGGCAGGACAGGTATTATTGAACACTGAAGCTTTCTTT
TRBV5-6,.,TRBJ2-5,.,CASSPKKGETQYF,TGTGCCAGCAGCCCCAAAAAAGGGGAGACCCAGTACTTC
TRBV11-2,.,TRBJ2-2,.,CASSPHPTDAGELFF,TGTGCCAGCAGCCCCCACCCGACAGACGCCGGGGAGCTGTTTTTT
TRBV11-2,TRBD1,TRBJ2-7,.,CASSLDWGQAYEQYF,TGTGCCAGCAGCTTAGATTGGGGACAGGCCTACGAGCAGTACTTC
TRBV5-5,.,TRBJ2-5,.,CASSLEGGKTQYF,TGTGCCAGCAGCTTGGAAGGGGGAAAGACCCAGTACTTC
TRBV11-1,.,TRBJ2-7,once,CASSPNNYEQYF,TGTGCCAGCAGCCCCAACAATTACGAGCAGTACTTC
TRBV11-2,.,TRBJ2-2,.,CASSTHRGSGELFF,TGTGCCAGCAGCACACATAGGGGGTCCGGGGAGCTGTTTTTT
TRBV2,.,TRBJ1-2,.,CASRLGLPTF,TGTGCCAGCCGCTTAGGCCTCCCGACCTTC
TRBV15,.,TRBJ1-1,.,CATSRANRAGTEAFF,TGTGCCACCAGCAGAGCGAACAGGGCCGGCACTGAAGCTTTCTTT
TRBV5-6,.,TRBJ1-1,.,CASSPQRMPLNTEAFF,TGTGCCAGCAGCCCCCAGAGGATGCCCTTGAACACTGAAGCTTTCTTT
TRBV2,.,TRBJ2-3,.,CATGSRASTDTQYF,TGTGCCACCGGGTCGAGGGCTAGCACAGATACGCAGTATTTT
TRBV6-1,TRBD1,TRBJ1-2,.,CASSQTGSRGKGYTF,TGTGCCAGCAGTCAGACAGGGAGCAGGGGAAAAGGCTACACCTTC
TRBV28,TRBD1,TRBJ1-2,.,CASSLGGQGKYGYTF,TGTGCCAGCAGTTTAGGGGGACAGGGCAAGTATGGCTACACCTTC
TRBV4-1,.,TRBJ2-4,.,CASSQDRGRRGDPTKNIQYF,TGCGCCAGCAGCCAAGATAGAGGGCGTAGGGGAGACCCTACCAAAAACATTCAGTACTTC
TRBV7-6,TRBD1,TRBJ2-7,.,CASSHRQGSYEQYF,TGTGCCAGCAGCCACCGACAGGGTTCCTACGAGCAGTACTTC
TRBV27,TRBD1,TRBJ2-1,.,CASSLYGRGQGEQFF,TGTGCCAGCAGTTTATACGGCAGGGGGCAAGGTGAGCAGTTCTTC